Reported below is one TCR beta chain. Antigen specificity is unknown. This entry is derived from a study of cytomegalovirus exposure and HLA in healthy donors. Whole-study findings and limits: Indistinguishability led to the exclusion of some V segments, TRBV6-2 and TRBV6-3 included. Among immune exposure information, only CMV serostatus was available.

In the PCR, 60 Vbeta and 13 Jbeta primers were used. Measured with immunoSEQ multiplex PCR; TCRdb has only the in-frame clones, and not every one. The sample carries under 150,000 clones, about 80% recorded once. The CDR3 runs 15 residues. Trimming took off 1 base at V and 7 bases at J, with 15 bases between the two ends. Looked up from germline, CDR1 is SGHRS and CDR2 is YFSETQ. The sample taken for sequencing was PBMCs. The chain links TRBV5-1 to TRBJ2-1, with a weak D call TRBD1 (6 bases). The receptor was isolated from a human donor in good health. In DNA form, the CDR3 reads TGCGCCAGCAGCTTGAGGTCAGGGGCGAATAATGAGCAGTTCTTC. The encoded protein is CASSLRSGANNEQFF.